These 2 T cell receptor beta chains share one sample of origin, sequenced in a study of OX40 agonist ivuxolimab in advanced cancers. Only in-frame clones appear in the TCRdb table, and some are missing; sequencing was by immunoSEQ multiplex PCR. In the table there are approximately 67,000 clones, roughly 80% of which are singletons. Sequences were derived from CD4+ or CD8+ T cells sorted from blood, sampled in a trial of the OX40 agonist ivuxolimab. These receptors were taken from an adult with an advanced solid tumor such as melanoma, head and neck, liver or kidney cancer.

This clone was picked up a small number of times. The rearrangement links TRBV6-5 to TRBJ2-3, with D possibly being TRBD1 (6 bases). CDR1 and CDR2 (germline): MNHEY, SVGAGI. This CDR3 is built from 15 residues. Trimming took off 5 bases at V and 1 base at J, with 13 bases between the two ends. In nucleotides, the CDR3 is TGTGCCAGCAGTACACAGGGCCATCGCACAGATACGCAGTATTTT. This encodes CASSTQGHRTDTQYF.

This chain's CDR3 is CATSRERGAHYEQYF. CDR3 DNA: TGTGCCACCAGCAGAGAGAGGGGGGCACACTACGAGCAGTACTTC. This chain connects TRBV15 to TRBJ2-7, with D possibly being TRBD1 or TRBD2 (6 bases each). Per the germline V gene, CDR1 is LNHNV and CDR2 is YYDKDF (reference sequence). V lost 0 bases to trimming and J lost 3 bases, with 12 bases between them. This CDR3 spans 15 amino acids.